This entry lists 14 T cell receptor beta chains sequenced from one sample in a study of blood T cell repertoires in COVID-19. Here immunoSEQ multiplex PCR was the method, and the copy in TCRdb shows in-frame clones only, minus some. The table lists more than 70,000 clones, approximately 86% of them singletons. What was sequenced was peripheral blood. Receptors originate from a man between 45 and 60 years old with active or convalescent COVID-19.

The V and J genes are TRBV18 and TRBJ2-2; a weak D match, TRBD1 (6 bases). CDR3 length: 16 amino acids. V was shortened by 1 base and J by 5 bases, with 14 bases between the two germline ends. Germline V gene lookup returns CDR1 KGHSH and CDR2 LQKENI. The CDR3 reads CASSPLGAQGTGELFF. CDR3 DNA sequence: TGTGCCAGCTCACCACTCGGAGCCCAGGGGACCGGGGAGCTGTTTTTT.

The chain joins TRBV7-8 to TRBJ2-3; D gene ambiguous. Trimming removed 3 bases at V and 5 bases at J, with 9 bases between. Germline V gene lookup returns CDR1 SGHVS and CDR2 FQNEAQ. This CDR3 spans 13 amino acids. In nucleotides, the CDR3 is TGTGCCAGCAGCTTGGGCCCTGTAGATACGCAGTATTTT. This gives the protein CASSLGPVDTQYF.

The V and J genes are TRBV10-2 and TRBJ2-1; 12 nucleotides match TRBD1. Losses at the gene ends were 3 bases for V and 8 bases for J; bases not matched to a gene: 11. Germline CDR1 WSHSY, CDR2 SAAADI. The CDR3 is 17 amino acids. The CDR3 coding sequence is TGCGCCAGCAGTGACCAATCCCGGGACAGGGGGCTCTATGAGCAGTTCTTC. Protein sequence: CASSDQSRDRGLYEQFF.

The chain combines TRBV5-3 with TRBJ2-7; D may be TRBD2 (6 bases). TRBV5-3 is known as an ORF, though its function is uncertain. Trimming removed 1 base from V and 4 bases from J, with 9 bases in between. The CDR3 loop spans 13 amino acids. CDR3 coding DNA: TGTGCCAGAAGCTTGAGCGGGTTGTACGAGCAGTACGTC. Residues: CARSLSGLYEQYV.

The chain employs TRBV5-1 and TRBJ1-1; no reliable D call. V gave up 0 bases and J gave up 1 base, with 10 bases separating them. Germline CDR1 and CDR2: SGHRS and YFSETQ. This CDR3 has 15 amino acids. The CDR3 DNA reads as TGCGCCAGCAGCTTGGTGGCGGGATGGAACACTGAAGCTTTCTTT. Translated, it gives CASSLVAGWNTEAFF.

The chain couples TRBV7-9 to TRBJ1-6; a possible D gene is TRBD1 (5 bases). The CDR3 length is 15 residues. Germline V lookup: CDR1 SEHNR, CDR2 FQNEAQ (reference sequence). The ends were cut back, 2 bases at V and 4 bases at J, with 9 bases in the middle. In nucleotides, the CDR3 is TGTGCCAGCAGCTTATCGGGGGGGTATAATTCACCCCTCCACTTT. It is translated as CASSLSGGYNSPLHF.

The chain couples TRBV28 to TRBJ1-3, with 7 bases identical to TRBD1. V shed 1 base, J shed 6 bases, and the junction held 6 bases outside the gene matches. Germline CDR1 MDHEN, CDR2 SYDVKM. The CDR3 has 15 amino acids. The CDR3 reads CASSLLDRVENTIYF. CDR3 sequence (DNA): TGTGCCAGCAGTTTATTAGACAGGGTGGAAAACACCATATATTTT.

This chain joins TRBV5-1 and TRBJ2-5, with a possible D match to TRBD2 (5 bases). The CDR3 totals 14 residues. V dropped 0 bases and J dropped 5 bases, with 11 bases sitting between them. Germline values: CDR1 SGHRS, CDR2 YFSETQ. DNA of the CDR3: TGCGCCAGCAGCTTGGGCGGGCCCCGGGAGACCCAGTACTTC. This encodes CASSLGGPRETQYF. Supplemented by reference TRBV5-1 and TRBJ2-5, the full variable domain reads KAGVTQTPRYLIKTRGQQVTLSCSPISGHRSVSWYQQTPGQGLQFLFEYFSETQRNKGNFPGRFSGRQFSNSRSEMNVSTLELGDSALYLCASSLGGPRETQYFGPGTRLLVL.

This clone was counted only a few times. The V gene is TRBV5-1, the J gene TRBJ1-2; 7 bases fit TRBD1. The CDR3 loop spans 13 amino acids. The V gene end was trimmed by 3 bases and the J gene end by 4 bases; junction bases not matched to a gene: 3. Germline CDR1 SGHRS, CDR2 YFSETQ. DNA for the CDR3: TGCGCCAGCAGCTCGACAGGGTTCTATGGCTACACCTTC. Translated: CASSSTGFYGYTF. The full variable domain, with the rest looked up from reference TRBV5-1 and TRBJ1-2, is KAGVTQTPRYLIKTRGQQVTLSCSPISGHRSVSWYQQTPGQGLQFLFEYFSETQRNKGNFPGRFSGRQFSNSRSEMNVSTLELGDSALYLCASSSTGFYGYTFGSGTRLTVV.

J is TRBJ2-1 and V is TRBV3-1 (or the pseudogene TRBV3-2); D might be TRBD1 (5 bases). Looked up from germline, CDR1 is LGHDT and CDR2 is YNNKEL (reference sequence). V shed 4 bases and J shed 13 bases, with 14 bases lying between them. CDR3 length equals 12 residues. CDR3 region: CASSREEGVQFF. The CDR3 DNA reads as TGTGCCAGCAGCCGTGAGGAAGGGGTCCAGTTCTTC.

The J gene is TRBJ2-7, the V gene TRBV28, with D perhaps matching TRBD2 (5 bases). Germline CDR1 reads MDHEN; CDR2 reads SYDVKM. V dropped 3 bases and J dropped 3 bases, with 12 bases sitting between them. This CDR3 has 14 residues. The CDR3 loop reads CASSFVGEGYEQYF. The CDR3 DNA sequence: TGTGCCAGCAGTTTTGTAGGTGAGGGCTACGAGCAGTACTTC.

J is TRBJ1-2 and V is TRBV5-3; 7 positions match TRBD1. TRBV5-3 is assigned to the ORF class and has an uncertain function. The ends lost 5 bases at V and 4 bases at J; junction bases unmatched: 20. The CDR3 has 18 amino acids. Here the CDR3 reads CARSYQGTAIARSYGYTF. The DNA for the CDR3 is TGTGCCAGAAGTTACCAAGGGACAGCCATAGCCCGAAGCTATGGCTACACCTTC.

The chain is built from TRBV5-4 and TRBJ2-7; 9 bases align to TRBD1. The CDR3 length is 16 residues. Germline assignment: CDR1 SGHNT and CDR2 YYREEE (reference sequence). The J segment lost 2 bases and the V segment lost 9 bases, leaving 15 bases of the junction unmatched. CDR3 protein: CATQRWGQGSAYEQYF. The DNA for the CDR3 is TGTGCCACCCAAAGGTGGGGACAGGGATCAGCCTACGAGCAGTACTTC.

The rearrangement uses TRBV27 and TRBJ1-4; 7 bases align to TRBD1. V was pared by 6 bases and J by 6 bases, with 7 bases of the junction left unmatched. There are 14 residues in the CDR3. Germline lookup yields CDR1 MNHEY and CDR2 SMNVEV (reference sequence). The CDR3 region is CASSPGTEYEKLFF. CDR3 nucleotides: TGTGCCAGCAGCCCCGGGACAGAGTATGAAAAACTGTTTTTT. The variable domain in full, completed from reference TRBV27 and TRBJ1-4, reads EAQVTQNPRYLITVTGKKLTVTCSQNMNHEYMSWYRQDPGLGLRQIYYSMNVEVTDKGDVPEGYKVSRKEKRNFPLILESPSPNQTSLYFCASSPGTEYEKLFFGSGTQLSVL.